These 9 T cell receptor beta chains originate from one sample sequenced in a study of T cells in Graves' hyperthyroidism and ophthalmopathy. Amplification yielded TCR beta CDR3 regions, with RNA transcripts as the source. The HTBI primer set drove a first-round RT-PCR of the TCR CDR3. Using its own MiXCR run on the multiplex PCR reads, TCRdb lists one record per CDR3 protein. The sample lists about 380,000 distinct CDR3 sequences; around 13% were seen once. The sequencing input was blood. Receptors were obtained from a woman in her fifties or sixties with Graves' hyperthyroidism.

This clonotype was recorded many times. The chain has TRBV5-1 and TRBJ2-5; D is possibly TRBD2 (6 bases). Germline CDR1 SGHRS, CDR2 YFSETQ. The CDR3 has 12 residues. Trimming left V 0 bases short and J 6 bases short, with 6 bases between. CDR3 in amino acids: CASSLGGKTQYF. In nucleotides, the CDR3 is TGCGCCAGCAGCTTGGGCGGGAAGACCCAGTACTTC. Combining the CDR3 with reference TRBV5-1 and TRBJ2-5 gives the whole variable domain KAGVTQTPRYLIKTRGQQVTLSCSPISGHRSVSWYQQTPGQGLQFLFEYFSETQRNKGNFPGRFSGRQFSNSRSEMNVSTLELGDSALYLCASSLGGKTQYFGPGTRLLVL.

The table lists this clonotype with many counts. The V gene is TRBV5-1, the J gene TRBJ2-2; D call uncertain. Trimming removed 0 bases at V and 6 bases at J, with 12 bases between. Per germline, CDR1 SGHRS and CDR2 YFSETQ. The CDR3 is 15 amino acids. DNA for the CDR3: TGCGCCAGCAGCTTGGTAGCCGGTGACGCCGGGGAGCTGTTTTTT. Amino acid sequence: CASSLVAGDAGELFF.

This clonotype has ten or more counts. The rearrangement uses TRBV20-1 and TRBJ2-1; 12 bases are shared with TRBD2. The CDR3 has 14 residues. The V gene end was trimmed by 5 bases and the J gene end by 5 bases; junction bases not matched to a gene: 4. The germline CDR1 and CDR2 sequences are DFQATT and SNEGSKA (reference sequence). DNA of the CDR3: TGCAGTGCTGCGACTAGCGGGAGAAACAATGAGCAGTTCTTC. It codes for CSAATSGRNNEQFF.

A note on this clonotype: It is likely a read error, because the conserved phenylalanine at the end of the CDR3 is missing. V gene TRBV5-5 combines with J gene TRBJ1-1; TRBD1 aligns across 10 bases. Germline CDR1 reads SGHKS; CDR2 reads YYEKEE (reference sequence). The V and J ends lost 3 bases and 4 bases, in that order; junction bases with no gene match: 9. The CDR3 extends over 16 amino acids. The CDR3 sequence is CASSSGQGLGGTEAFS. As DNA, the CDR3 is TGTGCCAGCAGCTCGGGACAGGGGTTGGGGGGCACTGAAGCTTTCTCT.

The chain joins TRBV7-6 to TRBJ2-7, with 7 positions matching TRBD2. The CDR3 covers 14 residues. From germline, CDR1 is SGHVS and CDR2 FNYEAQ. V was clipped by 3 bases and J by 5 bases; unmatched bases: 7. The CDR3 bases are TGTGCCAGCAGCTTGGGGGGGACTGGAAACGAGCAGTACTTC. It yields the protein CASSLGGTGNEQYF.

The V call is TRBV11-2, the J call TRBJ2-3, with D possibly TRBD2 on 7 matching bases. The V gene's germline CDR1 is SGHAT and CDR2 FQNNGV. The CDR3 covers 16 residues. Deletions cut 5 bases from V and 5 bases from J, with 20 bases between. The CDR3 spells CASSTLQGGVVDTQYF. The DNA for the CDR3 is TGTGCCAGCAGCACACTACAGGGAGGGGTTGTAGATACGCAGTATTTT.

This clonotype came up a few times. This chain links TRBV4-2 with TRBJ1-6; perhaps TRBD1 as D (6 bases). V lost 1 base and J 3 bases, leaving 13 bases between the germline ends. The CDR3 length is 17 residues. Germline values: CDR1 LGHNA, CDR2 YNFKEQ. CDR3 protein: CASSQVGKQGYNSPLHF. The CDR3 DNA reads as TGTGCCAGCAGCCAAGTAGGGAAACAGGGCTATAATTCACCCCTCCACTTT.

This CDR3 is CASSLAGKAYNEQFF. The CDR3 DNA reads as TGTGCCAGCAGCTTGGCGGGAAAAGCCTACAATGAGCAGTTCTTC. The rearrangement joins TRBV7-9 to TRBJ2-1; weak D call: TRBD2 (6 bases). V dropped 3 bases and J dropped 2 bases, with 11 bases sitting between them. The CDR3 length is 15 residues. Germline values: CDR1 SEHNR, CDR2 FQNEAQ (reference sequence). The full variable domain, its missing parts supplied by reference TRBV7-9 and TRBJ2-1, is DTGVSQNPRHKITKRGQNVTFRCDPISEHNRLYWYRQTLGQGPEFLTYFQNEAQLEKSRLLSDRFSAERPKGSFSTLEIQRTEQGDSAMYLCASSLAGKAYNEQFFGPGTRLTVL.

To note about this clonotype: Possible read error: a much larger clone is one base away. The CDR3 sequence is CSVRTENTEAFF. The CDR3 DNA is TGCAGCGTCCGGACAGAGAACACTGAAGCTTTCTTT. The V call is TRBV29-1, the J call TRBJ1-1; TRBD1 might be the D (6 bases). The CDR3 is 12 residues long. The germline V and J ends were trimmed by 6 bases and 1 base, with 9 bases remaining between them. CDR1 is SQVTM and CDR2 is ANQGSEA in the germline V gene.